The 10 T cell receptor beta chains presented below share a single source sample, sequenced in a study of somatic mutations in cytotoxic T cells in rheumatoid arthritis. The table came from immunoSEQ multiplex PCR; TCRdb's copy has only in-frame clones and leaves some out. The table has more than 20,000 clones, 86% seen once; the top ten hold over 15%. Sequencing input: CD8+ T cells sorted from blood. All receptors come from a woman between 45 and 60 years old in good health.

This chain uses TRBV7-2 with TRBJ1-1; D gene ambiguous. The germline gives CDR1 SGHTA, CDR2 FQGNSA. The CDR3 is 14 amino acids. Trimming cost V 4 bases and J 1 base, with 10 bases left between them. CDR3 sequence: CASSSGGWNTEAFF. CDR3 DNA sequence: TGTGCCAGCAGCTCCGGCGGTTGGAACACTGAAGCTTTCTTT. Full variable domain (rest looked up from reference TRBV7-2 and TRBJ1-1): GAGVSQSPSNKVTEKGKDVELRCDPISGHTALYWYRQSLGQGLEFLIYFQGNSAPDKSGLPSDRFSAERTGGSVSTLTIQRTQQEDSAVYLCASSSGGWNTEAFFGQGTRLTVV.

This chain uses TRBV4-3 with TRBJ2-1; 9 bases match TRBD2. Germline V gene sequence: CDR1 LGHNA, CDR2 YSLEER. The trim removed 0 bases at V and 4 bases at J, leaving 4 bases unmatched. This CDR3 has 16 residues. In DNA form, the CDR3 reads TGCGCCAGCAGCCAAGATAAGCGGGGGGATTACAATGAGCAGTTCTTC. Residues: CASSQDKRGDYNEQFF.

To note about this clone: The junction shows a germline mismatch at one end, possibly a read error. The identical CDR3 is also encoded by other nucleotide sequences in the sample. The rearrangement links TRBV2 to TRBJ1-5, with no clear D. CDR3 length equals 16 residues. Germline CDR1 is SNHLY and CDR2 is FYNNEI. This chain's CDR3 is CASSEVVWQSDQPQHF. The CDR3 DNA sequence: TGTGCCAGCAGTGAAGTAGTGTGGCAGAGTGATCAGCCCCAGCACTTT.

The V call is TRBV21-1, the J call TRBJ2-5; the listed D gene, TRBD2, was not tested against the DNA. TRBV21-1 represents a pseudogene. This CDR3 contains 16 residues. Here the CDR3 reads CASSLPLGLQQETQYF. CDR3 bases: TGTGCCAGCAGCCTTCCTCTCGGGTTACAACAAGAGACCCAGTACTTC.

The chain employs TRBV9 and TRBJ2-3, with TRBD2 identical over 8 bases. The CDR3 contains 14 residues. Germline V gene lookup returns CDR1 SGDLS and CDR2 YYNGEE. J was trimmed by 4 bases and V by 4 bases; bases with no gene match: 5. The CDR3 DNA reads TGTGCCAGCAGCTCCGGGGGGGCGGCAGATACGCAGTATTTT. Translating it yields CASSSGGAADTQYF.

This chain uses TRBV10-1 with TRBJ1-1, with D possibly TRBD1 on 6 matching bases. V was cut by 2 bases and J by 2 bases, with 12 bases left in between. CDR1 and CDR2 (germline): WNHNN, SYGVQD (reference sequence). CDR3 length: 15 amino acids. The CDR3 DNA is TGCGCCAGCAGTGAGAGTAGGACAGCCAACACTGAAGCTTTCTTT. This sequence encodes CASSESRTANTEAFF.

The CDR3, as DNA: TGTGCCAGCAGTTTTGCAGGGGGCGCGGGGTTTGGCTACACCTTC. Protein product: CASSFAGGAGFGYTF. V is TRBV27 and J is TRBJ1-2, with TRBD1 identical over 8 bases. Trimming cost V 3 bases and J 7 bases; bases outside gene matches: 10. The CDR3 consists of 15 residues. Germline V gives CDR1 MNHEY, CDR2 SMNVEV (reference sequence).

This sequence joins TRBV7-2 and TRBJ1-2, with D hard to call. V was pared by 0 bases and J by 7 bases, with 9 bases between. This CDR3 spans 13 amino acids. In germline, CDR1 is SGHTA, CDR2 FQGNSA. In DNA form, the CDR3 reads TGTGCCAGCAGCTTAGCCCCACCAGTTGGCTACACCTTC. Its protein product is CASSLAPPVGYTF.

The chain couples TRBV9 to TRBJ2-3, with 7 bases lining up with TRBD1. V lost 0 bases and J lost 4; bases outside the gene matches: 5. Germline assignment: CDR1 SGDLS and CDR2 YYNGEE. The CDR3 sequence is 15 residues long. Written as DNA, the CDR3 is TGTGCCAGCAGCGTAGAAAAGGGGGCGGCAGATACGCAGTATTTT. Translated, it gives CASSVEKGAADTQYF.

The J gene is TRBJ2-3, the V gene TRBV27, with 12 nucleotides matching TRBD2. CDR1 and CDR2 (germline): MNHEY, SMNVEV (reference sequence). This CDR3 is 17 amino acids long. V shed 2 bases, J shed 3 bases, and the junction held 6 bases outside the gene matches. DNA of the CDR3: TGTGCCAGCAGTTTACGGACTAGCGGGGTGGGTACAGATACGCAGTATTTT. Residues: CASSLRTSGVGTDTQYF.